Below, one TCR beta chain is given with its context. This record comes from a study of T-cell reconstitution after alpha-beta-depleted transplantation in children. A library of TCRbeta sequences, prepared with unique molecular identifiers, was generated. TCRdb re-analysed the PCR reads in MiXCR, keeping a single row per CDR3 protein. The repertoire holds around 370,000 distinct CDR3 sequences, with 10% as singletons. The CDR3 runs to 14 residues. The germline V and J ends were trimmed by 1 base and 2 bases, with 8 bases remaining between them. Germline assignment: CDR1 SGDLS and CDR2 YYNGEE. The source is a human donor who donated a stem cell graft to a child with acute lymphoblastic leukemia. The V call is TRBV9, the J call TRBJ2-3, with no clear D. The specimen comprised PBMCs from the stem cell graft donor, sampled from the stem cell graft. CDR3 amino acids: CASSVTSHTDTQYF. Here the CDR3 DNA reads TGTGCCAGCAGCGTAACATCACACACAGATACGCAGTATTTT.